This TCR beta chain was identified during a study of blood T cell repertoires in COVID-19. Overall study context: PBMCs, B-cell-depleted T cells, or T cells were the source of the cDNA or gDNA that made up the material.

Authors' analysis steps: Amplification of reference gene primers was used by the study to estimate nucleated cell counts. Measured with immunoSEQ multiplex PCR; TCRdb has only the in-frame clones, and not every one. V and J calls and clone size follow that table, whereas D and trimming were derived from the DNA. Of 95,000 to 150,000 clones in the sample, around 76% were seen once. This TCR was sampled from a man in his 70s with acute or convalescent COVID-19. Sequenced sample: peripheral blood.

The CDR3 spells CASSIAQGQYTEAFF. DNA of the CDR3: TGTGCCAGTAGTATCGCCCAGGGCCAATACACTGAAGCTTTCTTT. V usage is TRBV19 and J usage is TRBJ1-1, with a possible D match to TRBD1 (5 bases). This CDR3 has 15 amino acids. Trimming took 3 bases from V and 3 from J, leaving 14 bases between them. Germline CDR1 reads LNHDA; CDR2 reads SQIVND (reference sequence).